This TCR beta chain was documented in a study of T cell responses to AZD1222 COVID-19 vaccine. As regards this clone: Its antigen remains unknown.

Study results and limitations: Only six AZD1222 recipients tested seropositive at baseline. Spike-specific TCR breadth rose after two AZD1222 doses, and depth rose as well.

Clones were read by immunoSEQ multiplex PCR, and TCRdb kept only the in-frame ones, dropping some. This sample yields under 200,000 clones, of which approximately 90% are seen a single time; around 3.6% belongs to the top ten. This TCR came from an adult who received the MenACWY meningococcal vaccine as a control. The input for sequencing was peripheral blood, taken 28 days after the second dose of the MenACWY control vaccine.

The chain's CDR3 is CASSFPVQGLGDYGYTF. The CDR3 DNA is TGTGCCAGCAGCTTTCCCGTACAGGGTTTGGGTGACTATGGCTACACCTTC. V is TRBV5-4 and J is TRBJ1-2, with a tentative D call TRBD1 (6 bases). V was cut by 2 bases and J by 3 bases, with 20 bases left in between. The CDR3 covers 17 residues. Germline CDR1 and CDR2: SGHNT and YYREEE (reference sequence).